Given below is one TCR beta chain in context. No antigen is known for it. This entry comes from a study of molecular identifiers for immune sequencing clone quantification. Using its own MiXCR run on the PCR reads, TCRdb lists one record per CDR3 protein. The data contain roughly 100,000 distinct CDR3 sequences, about 35% of them singletons. Trimming pared 10 bases from V and 2 bases from J, leaving 13 bases between. The CDR3 consists of 13 residues. Germline V CDR1 and CDR2: ENHRY, SYGVKD. Study results and caveats: In naive cells, under 1% of molecules belonged to clones above 20 RNA copies, against over 99% in effector cells.

The sequence was collected from a human donor in good health. Some libraries in this study had Jurkat cell RNA spiked in. Sequencing was done on a sample of naive CD8+ T cells from blood, with Jurkat cell RNA spiked in. Subset: FACS-sorted CD8+CD4-CCR7+CD45RA+ naive T cells. The chain links TRBV10-3 to TRBJ2-3; TRBD1 might be the D (6 bases). CDR3 amino acids: CATLTGDTDTQYF. DNA of the CDR3: TGTGCCACCCTGACAGGAGACACAGATACGCAGTATTTT.